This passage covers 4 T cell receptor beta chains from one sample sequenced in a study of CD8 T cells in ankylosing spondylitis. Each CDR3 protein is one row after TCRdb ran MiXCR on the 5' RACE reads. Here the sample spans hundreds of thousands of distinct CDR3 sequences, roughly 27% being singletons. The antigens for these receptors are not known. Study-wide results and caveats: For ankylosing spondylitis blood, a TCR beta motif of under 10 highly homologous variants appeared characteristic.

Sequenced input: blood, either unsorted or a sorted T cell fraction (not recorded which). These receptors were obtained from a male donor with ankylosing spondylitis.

CDR3 sequence: CASGPNLAGVYNEQFF. CDR3 nucleotide sequence: TGTGCTAGTGGCCCCAATCTAGCGGGAGTCTACAATGAGCAGTTCTTC. The chain links TRBV12-5 to TRBJ2-1; 10 bases are shared with TRBD2. This CDR3 comprises 16 residues. V was pared by 6 bases and J by 3 bases, with 8 bases of the junction left unmatched. Looked up from germline, CDR1 is LGHNT and CDR2 is FRNRAP.

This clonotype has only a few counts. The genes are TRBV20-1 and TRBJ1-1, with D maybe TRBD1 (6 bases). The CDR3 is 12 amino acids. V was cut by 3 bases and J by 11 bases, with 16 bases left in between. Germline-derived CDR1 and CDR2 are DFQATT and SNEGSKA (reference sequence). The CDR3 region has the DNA TGCAGTGCTAGGCCGGACAGCTGGGCGGCTTTCTTT. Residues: CSARPDSWAAFF.

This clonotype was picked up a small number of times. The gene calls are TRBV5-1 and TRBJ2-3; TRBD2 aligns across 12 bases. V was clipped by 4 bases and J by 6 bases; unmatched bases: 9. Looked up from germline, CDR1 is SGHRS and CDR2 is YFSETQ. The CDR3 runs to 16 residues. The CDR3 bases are TGCGCCAGCAGCAAGGCGACTAGCGGGAGTCCGGATACGCAGTATTTT. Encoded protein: CASSKATSGSPDTQYF. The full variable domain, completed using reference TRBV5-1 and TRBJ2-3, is KAGVTQTPRYLIKTRGQQVTLSCSPISGHRSVSWYQQTPGQGLQFLFEYFSETQRNKGNFPGRFSGRQFSNSRSEMNVSTLELGDSALYLCASSKATSGSPDTQYFGPGTRLTVL.

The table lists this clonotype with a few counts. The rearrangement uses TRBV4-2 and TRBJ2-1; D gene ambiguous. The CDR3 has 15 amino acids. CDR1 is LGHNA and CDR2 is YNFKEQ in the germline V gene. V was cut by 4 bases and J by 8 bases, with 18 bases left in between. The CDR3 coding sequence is TGTGCCAGCAGCCGAGAATCAATATTTTACGATGAGCAGTTCTTC. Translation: CASSRESIFYDEQFF.